This entry describes one TCR beta chain. Per the authors' pipeline: Researchers report that nucleated cell counts were estimated from reference gene primer amplification. Produced via immunoSEQ multiplex PCR; TCRdb's table is partial and in-frame only. Clonal size and the V and J genes are those of that table, whereas D and trimming came from the DNA. Here the sample spans roughly 120,000 clones, 75% to 90% being singletons. The data are from a study of blood T cell repertoires in COVID-19. Turning to the study itself: Nucleic acid was either cDNA or gDNA, and it came from T cells, B-cell-depleted T cells, or PBMCs.

Trimming removed 2 bases from V and 3 bases from J; junction bases left unmatched: 17. Germline CDR1 SGHKS, CDR2 YYEKEE (reference sequence). The CDR3 covers 20 residues. Sequencing was performed on peripheral blood. The V gene is TRBV5-5, the J gene TRBJ2-2; 9 bases agree with TRBD1. The TCR comes from a woman aged 55-70 years with acute or convalescent COVID-19. The CDR3 coding sequence is TGTGCCAGCAGCTTCGGACCGGGACAGGGTTTAGTTTGGGACACCGGGGAGCTGTTTTTT. Translating gives CASSFGPGQGLVWDTGELFF.